This T cell receptor beta chain was profiled in a study of blood T cell repertoires in COVID-19. Whole-study context: Samples came from the United States, Italy and Spain, spanning acute and convalescent COVID-19. Sample material is recorded as cDNA or gDNA derived from T cells, B-cell-depleted T cells, or PBMCs.

Authors' analysis steps: Estimated nucleated cell counts came from reference gene primer amplification. Produced via immunoSEQ multiplex PCR; TCRdb's table is partial and in-frame only. V and J calls and clone size are those listed in that table; D and trimming were worked out from the DNA. The sample has some 310,000 clones, about 90% seen once. Assignment of participants to cohorts was predicated upon participant-reported clinical history. The V gene's germline CDR1 is SGHTA and CDR2 FQGNSA. CDR3 size: 18 residues. V was pared by 0 bases and J by 1 base, with 16 bases between. The chain has TRBV7-2 and TRBJ1-5; no clear D gene. Sample: PBMCs or T cells enriched from blood (not recorded which). This sequence was found in a woman aged 25 to 39 who had recovered from COVID-19. The CDR3 loop is CASSLAYLSPGSNQPQHF. CDR3 DNA sequence: TGTGCCAGCAGCTTAGCATACCTATCCCCGGGGAGCAATCAGCCCCAGCATTTT.